The T cell receptor (beta chain) under discussion was sequenced for a study of response to subunit inactivated influenza vaccine. Findings and caveats of the study: Researchers suggested that each seasonal influenza vaccination recruits few new T cells.

J was trimmed by 2 bases and V by 5 bases; bases with no gene match: 6. Germline CDR1 reads SEHNR; CDR2 reads FQNEAQ (reference sequence). The CDR3 contains 14 residues. TCRdb re-analysed the RT-PCR reads in MiXCR, keeping a single row per CDR3 protein. The table includes about 570,000 distinct CDR3 sequences, 10% to 12% detected once. This clonotype was recorded many times. The antigen is unknown. These data were also reused for a study on T cells expressing NK-cell markers. As that study records: A 5'RACE template switching approach incorporating UMIs was used to make TCR beta cDNA. TCR beta repertoires came from sorted CD3+CD56+NKG2C+, CD3+CD56+NKG2C- and CD3+CD56-NKG2C+ T cells. In several experiments, sorting was restricted to alpha-beta TCR T cells by an anti-gamma-delta TCR antibody. Dominant NKG2C+ clonotypes were found to form roughly 1.0-7.5% of CD8+ T cells in more than five donors.

The source is a man aged 50 to 59 who received an inactivated influenza vaccine. The source material was PBMCs from blood, sampled on the day of vaccination. V and J are TRBV7-9 and TRBJ2-7; 7 bases align to TRBD1. The CDR3 coding sequence is TGTGCCAGCAGCCTCGGGACAGCCACCTACGAGCAGTACTTC. It is translated as CASSLGTATYEQYF.